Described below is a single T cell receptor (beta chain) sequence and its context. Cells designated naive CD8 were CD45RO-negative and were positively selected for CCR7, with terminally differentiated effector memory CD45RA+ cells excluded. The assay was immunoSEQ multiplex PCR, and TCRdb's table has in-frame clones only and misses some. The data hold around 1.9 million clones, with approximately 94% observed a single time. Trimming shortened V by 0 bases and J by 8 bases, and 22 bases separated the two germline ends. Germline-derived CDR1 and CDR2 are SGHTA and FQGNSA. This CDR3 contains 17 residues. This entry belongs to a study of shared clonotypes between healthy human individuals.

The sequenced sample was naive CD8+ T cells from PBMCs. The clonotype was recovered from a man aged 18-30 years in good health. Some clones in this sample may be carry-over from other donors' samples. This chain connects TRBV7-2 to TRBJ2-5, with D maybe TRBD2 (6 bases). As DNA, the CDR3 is TGTGCCAGCAGCTTAGCGCTATTCCACGGGGGACCCGAAACCCAGTACTTC. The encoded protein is CASSLALFHGGPETQYF. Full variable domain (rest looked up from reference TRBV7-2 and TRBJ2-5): GAGVSQSPSNKVTEKGKDVELRCDPISGHTALYWYRQSLGQGLEFLIYFQGNSAPDKSGLPSDRFSAERTGGSVSTLTIQRTQQEDSAVYLCASSLALFHGGPETQYFGPGTRLLVL.